Below, 11 T cell receptor beta chains from the same sample are listed, as sequenced in a study of T cells in Graves' hyperthyroidism and ophthalmopathy. Amplified TCR beta CDR3 regions came from RNA transcripts. The HTBI set primed first-round TCR CDR3 RT-PCR. TCRdb re-derived calls from the multiplex PCR reads in MiXCR, one entry per CDR3 protein. The sample has 480,000 or so distinct CDR3 sequences; over 35% are singletons. The specimen sequenced was peripheral blood or thyroid tissue (not recorded which). The receptor source for this set is an adult woman with Graves' disease, either hyperthyroidism or ophthalmopathy (not recorded which).

The rearrangement uses TRBV9 and TRBJ1-6, with 10 nucleotides matching TRBD1. From germline, CDR1 is SGDLS and CDR2 YYNGEE. Trimming took 4 bases from V and 7 from J; bases not matched to a gene: 8. The CDR3 sequence is 16 residues long. In nucleotides, the CDR3 is TGTGCCAGCAGCTACAGTCCGGGACAGGGGAATTCACCCCTCCACTTT. The encoded protein is CASSYSPGQGNSPLHF.

The V call is TRBV20-1, the J call TRBJ2-5; 7 bases fit TRBD1. Germline values: CDR1 DFQATT, CDR2 SNEGSKA (reference sequence). The CDR3 covers 15 residues. The trim removed 4 bases at V and 1 base at J, leaving 9 bases unmatched. CDR3 DNA sequence: TGCAGTGCTAAGAATCCAGGGGGAAGCCAAGAGACCCAGTACTTC. Its protein is CSAKNPGGSQETQYF.

This clonotype was counted ten times or more. The chain joins TRBV7-2 to TRBJ1-2; maybe TRBD1 (6 bases). Germline V gene data show CDR1 as SGHTA and CDR2 as FQGNSA. The CDR3 runs 14 residues. With 3 bases removed from V and 7 bases from J, the gap between germline ends came to 15 bases. The CDR3 DNA reads as TGTGCCAGCAGCTTGTTATCCAGGGGCTCTGGCTACACCTTC. Protein: CASSLLSRGSGYTF.

This clonotype was seen more than once but under ten times. The J gene is TRBJ2-7, the V gene TRBV15, with D possibly being TRBD1 (6 bases). V lost 1 base to trimming and J lost 5 bases, with 9 bases between them. From germline, CDR1 is LNHNV and CDR2 YYDKDF (reference sequence). The CDR3 loop spans 13 amino acids. The CDR3: CATSRVPGDEQYF. The CDR3 DNA reads as TGTGCCACCAGCAGAGTTCCAGGGGACGAGCAGTACTTC.

The chain employs TRBV28 and TRBJ1-4; 10 bases are a match to TRBD1. The trim removed 5 bases at V and 11 bases at J, leaving 11 bases unmatched. Germline CDR1 reads MDHEN; CDR2 reads SYDVKM. This CDR3 has 15 residues. CDR3 protein: CASSIPGQGFAKLFF. DNA of the CDR3: TGTGCCAGCAGTATCCCGGGACAGGGGTTTGCTAAACTGTTTTTT.

This clonotype has just a few counts. The chain has TRBV24-1 and TRBJ2-5; possible D gene TRBD1, 6 bases. Germline CDR1 is KGHDR and CDR2 is SFDVKD. Trimming pared 2 bases from V and 7 bases from J, leaving 19 bases between. The CDR3 consists of 16 residues. CDR3 DNA sequence: TGTGCCACCAGTGATTCAGGGCAGGGGACCAGTGGGACCCAGTACTTC. Its translation is CATSDSGQGTSGTQYF.

The chain combines TRBV29-1 with TRBJ1-1; a possible D gene is TRBD1 (5 bases). This CDR3 contains 16 residues. Looked up from germline, CDR1 is SQVTM and CDR2 is ANQGSEA. Trimming stripped 1 base from V and 7 bases from J, with 22 bases between. Written as DNA, the CDR3 is TGCAGCGTTGAAGGGGGAACAAGGGACTTAAAAAATGAAGCTTTCTTT. Encoded protein: CSVEGGTRDLKNEAFF.

This clonotype was counted many times. The chain couples TRBV12-3 or TRBV12-4 to TRBJ1-1; D is perhaps TRBD1 (5 bases). V was cut by 1 base and J by 10 bases, with 10 bases left in between. The CDR3 is made up of 12 amino acids. The CDR3 DNA reads as TGTGCCAGCAGTTTAGACAGGACTAGAGCTTTCTTT. This gives the protein CASSLDRTRAFF.

Worth noting for this clonotype: It may be a read error: a sequence one base away is much more abundant. The gene calls are TRBV25-1 and TRBJ1-1; D might be TRBD1 (6 bases). The CDR3 loop spans 16 amino acids. Trimming took 7 bases from V and 9 from J, leaving 27 bases between them. CDR1 and CDR2 from the germline V gene are MGHDK and SYGVNS. The CDR3 DNA reads TGTGCCAGCACCAAGAGACCACCGGGCCAGGGGTCGAAAGCTTTCTTT. Protein: CASTKRPPGQGSKAFF. The entire variable domain, with the rest obtained from reference TRBV25-1 and TRBJ1-1, is as follows: EADIYQTPRYLVIGTGKKITLECSQTMGHDKMYWYQQDPGMELHLIHYSYGVNSTEKGDLSSESTVSRIRTEHFPLTLESARPSHTSQYLCASTKRPPGQGSKAFFGQGTRLTVV.

Note on this clonotype: A read error is possible here, since a much larger clone lies one base away. As DNA, the CDR3 is TGTGCCAGCAGTTACCCGATTCTTTCAGGGGGATATGGCTACACCTTC. Protein: CASSYPILSGGYGYTF. The chain is built from TRBV6-1 and TRBJ1-2; 7 nucleotides line up with TRBD1. This CDR3 comprises 16 residues. In germline, CDR1 is MNHNS, CDR2 SASEGT. V shed 5 bases and J 5 bases; nucleotides not matched to a gene: 14.

Ten or more counts support this clonotype. The chain employs TRBV4-1 and TRBJ1-2, with unresolved D. The germline V gene encodes CDR1 MGHRA and CDR2 YSYEKL. The CDR3 has 14 amino acids. V was trimmed by 4 bases and J by 0 bases, leaving 9 bases between them. CDR3 DNA: TGCGCCAGCAGCCCCGGCGGAACTAACTATGGCTACACCTTC. Amino acid sequence: CASSPGGTNYGYTF.